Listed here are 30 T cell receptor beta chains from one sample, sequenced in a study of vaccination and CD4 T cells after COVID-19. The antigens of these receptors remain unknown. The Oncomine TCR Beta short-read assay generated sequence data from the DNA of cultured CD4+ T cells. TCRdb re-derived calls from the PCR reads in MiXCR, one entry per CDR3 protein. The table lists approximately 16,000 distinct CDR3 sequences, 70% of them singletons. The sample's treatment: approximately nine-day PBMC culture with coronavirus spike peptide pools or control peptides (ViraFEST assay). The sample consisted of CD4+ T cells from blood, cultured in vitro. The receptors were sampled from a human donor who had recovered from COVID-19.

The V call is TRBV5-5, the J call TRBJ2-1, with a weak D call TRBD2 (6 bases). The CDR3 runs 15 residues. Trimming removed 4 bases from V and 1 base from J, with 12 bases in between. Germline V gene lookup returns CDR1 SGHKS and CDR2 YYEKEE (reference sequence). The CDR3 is CASSPGVGSYNEQFF. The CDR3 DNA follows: TGTGCCAGCAGCCCGGGGGTGGGGTCCTACAATGAGCAGTTCTTC.

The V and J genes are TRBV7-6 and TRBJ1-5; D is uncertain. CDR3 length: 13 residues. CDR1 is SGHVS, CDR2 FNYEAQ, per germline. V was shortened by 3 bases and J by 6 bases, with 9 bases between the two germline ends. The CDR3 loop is CASSLAIRQPQHF. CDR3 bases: TGTGCCAGCAGCTTGGCGATTCGTCAGCCCCAGCATTTT.

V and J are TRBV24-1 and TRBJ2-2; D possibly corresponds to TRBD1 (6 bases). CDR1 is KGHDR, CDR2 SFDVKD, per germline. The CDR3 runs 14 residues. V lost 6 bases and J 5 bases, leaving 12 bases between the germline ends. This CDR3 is CATSSGQKTGELFF. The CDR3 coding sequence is TGTGCCACCAGTTCTGGACAGAAGACCGGGGAGCTGTTTTTT.

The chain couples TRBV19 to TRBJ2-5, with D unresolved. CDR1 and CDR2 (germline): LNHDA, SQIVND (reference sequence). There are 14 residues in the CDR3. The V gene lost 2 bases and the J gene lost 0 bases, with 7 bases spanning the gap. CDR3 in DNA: TGTGCCAGTAGTATAACCATAGACCAAGAGACCCAGTACTTC. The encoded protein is CASSITIDQETQYF. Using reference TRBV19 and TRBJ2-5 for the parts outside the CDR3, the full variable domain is DGGITQSPKYLFRKEGQNVTLSCEQNLNHDAMYWYRQDPGQGLRLIYYSQIVNDFQKGDIAEGYSVSREKKESFPLTVTSAQKNPTAFYLCASSITIDQETQYFGPGTRLLVL.

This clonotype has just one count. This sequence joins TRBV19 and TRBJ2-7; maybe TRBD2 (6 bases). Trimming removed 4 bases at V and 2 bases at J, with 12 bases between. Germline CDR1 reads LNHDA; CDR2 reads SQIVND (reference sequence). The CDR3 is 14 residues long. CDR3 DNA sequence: TGTGCCAGTAGTACGGAGGGGCTGCCCTACGAGCAGTACTTC. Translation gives CASSTEGLPYEQYF.

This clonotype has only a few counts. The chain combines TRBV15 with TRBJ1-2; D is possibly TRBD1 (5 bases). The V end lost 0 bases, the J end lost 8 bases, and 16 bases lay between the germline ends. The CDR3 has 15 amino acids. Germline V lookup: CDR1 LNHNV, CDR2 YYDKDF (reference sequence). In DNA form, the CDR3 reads TGTGCCACCAGCAGAGATCCCGGGGCAGCGAAAGGCTACACCTTC. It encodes CATSRDPGAAKGYTF.

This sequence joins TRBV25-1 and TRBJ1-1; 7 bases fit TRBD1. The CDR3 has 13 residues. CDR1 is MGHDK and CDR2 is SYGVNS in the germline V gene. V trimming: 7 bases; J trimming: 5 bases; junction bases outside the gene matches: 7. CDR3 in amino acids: CASKNSGGTEAFF. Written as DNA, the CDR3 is TGTGCCAGCAAGAATTCAGGGGGAACTGAAGCTTTCTTT.

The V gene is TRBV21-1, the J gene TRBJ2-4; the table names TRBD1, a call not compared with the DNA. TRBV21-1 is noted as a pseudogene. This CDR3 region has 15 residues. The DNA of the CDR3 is TGTGCCAGCAGCAAAAGCCCAGGGGGCCCGTACATTCAGTACTTC. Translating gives CASSKSPGGPYIQYF.

CDR3 nucleotide sequence: TGTGCCAGCAGTGATGGCGGGGGAAGCACAGATACGCAGTATTTT. Protein: CASSDGGGSTDTQYF. The J gene is TRBJ2-3, the V gene TRBV2; the match to TRBD2 covers 7 bases. The trim removed 3 bases at V and 0 bases at J, leaving 3 bases unmatched. CDR1 is SNHLY, CDR2 FYNNEI, per germline. The CDR3 covers 15 residues.

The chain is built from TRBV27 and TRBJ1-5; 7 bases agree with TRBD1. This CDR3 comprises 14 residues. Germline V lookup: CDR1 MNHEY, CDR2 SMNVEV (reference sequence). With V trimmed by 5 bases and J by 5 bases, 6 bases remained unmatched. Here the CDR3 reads CASSVRDSYQPQHF. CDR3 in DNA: TGTGCCAGCAGTGTCCGGGACAGTTATCAGCCCCAGCATTTT.

CDR3 in amino acids: CASSRSRDPSTDTQYF. The CDR3 DNA follows: TGTGCCAGCAGTCGGAGCCGGGACCCGAGCACAGATACGCAGTATTTT. The V call is TRBV27, the J call TRBJ2-3, with D perhaps matching TRBD1 or TRBD2 (5 bases each). The CDR3 is 16 amino acids. From germline, CDR1 is MNHEY and CDR2 SMNVEV (reference sequence). The germline V and J ends were trimmed by 5 bases and 0 bases, with 15 bases remaining between them.

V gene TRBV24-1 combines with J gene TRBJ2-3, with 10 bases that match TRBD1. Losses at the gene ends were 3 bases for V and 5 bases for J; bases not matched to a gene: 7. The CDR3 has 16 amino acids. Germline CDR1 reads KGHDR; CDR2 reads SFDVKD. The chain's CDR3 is CATSDAGTGDEDTQYF. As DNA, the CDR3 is TGTGCCACCAGTGATGCCGGGACAGGGGATGAAGATACGCAGTATTTT.

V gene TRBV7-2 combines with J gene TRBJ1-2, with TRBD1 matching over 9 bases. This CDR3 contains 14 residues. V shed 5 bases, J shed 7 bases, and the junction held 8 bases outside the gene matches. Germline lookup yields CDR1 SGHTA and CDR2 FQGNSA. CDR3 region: CASSPGQGQGGYTF. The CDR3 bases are TGTGCCAGCAGCCCCGGACAGGGACAGGGTGGCTACACCTTC.

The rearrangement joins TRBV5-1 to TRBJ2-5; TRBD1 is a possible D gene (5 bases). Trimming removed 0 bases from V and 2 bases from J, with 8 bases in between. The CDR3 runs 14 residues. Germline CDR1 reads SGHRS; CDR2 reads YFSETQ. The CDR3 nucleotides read TGCGCCAGCAGCTTGGTTGGGGCACAAGAGACCCAGTACTTC. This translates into CASSLVGAQETQYF.

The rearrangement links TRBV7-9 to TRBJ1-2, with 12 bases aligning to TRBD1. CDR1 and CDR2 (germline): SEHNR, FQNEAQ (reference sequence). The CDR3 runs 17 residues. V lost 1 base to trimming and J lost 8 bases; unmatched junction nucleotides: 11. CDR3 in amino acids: CASSLGGTGGAAEGYTF. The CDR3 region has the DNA TGTGCCAGCAGCTTAGGGGGGACAGGGGGCGCCGCGGAAGGCTACACCTTC.

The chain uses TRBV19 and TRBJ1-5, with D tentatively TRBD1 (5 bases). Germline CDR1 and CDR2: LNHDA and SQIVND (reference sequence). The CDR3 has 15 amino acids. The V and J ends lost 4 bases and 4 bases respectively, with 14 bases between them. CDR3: CASSKGAGRNQPQHF. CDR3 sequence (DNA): TGTGCCAGTAGTAAAGGGGCAGGGAGGAATCAGCCCCAGCATTTT.

The CDR3 region has the DNA TGTGCCAGCAGTCTGGGACAGTCGCCCGGGGAGCTGTTTTTT. Its protein is CASSLGQSPGELFF. V and J are TRBV28 and TRBJ2-2; 7 positions match TRBD1. Germline CDR1 reads MDHEN; CDR2 reads SYDVKM. With V trimmed by 5 bases and J by 6 bases, 6 bases remained unmatched. This CDR3 is 14 amino acids long. Together with reference TRBV28 and TRBJ2-2, the CDR3 gives the full variable domain: DVKVTQSSRYLVKRTGEKVFLECVQDMDHENMFWYRQDPGLGLRLIYFSYDVKMKEKGDIPEGYSVSREKKERFSLILESASTNQTSMYLCASSLGQSPGELFFGEGSRLTVL.

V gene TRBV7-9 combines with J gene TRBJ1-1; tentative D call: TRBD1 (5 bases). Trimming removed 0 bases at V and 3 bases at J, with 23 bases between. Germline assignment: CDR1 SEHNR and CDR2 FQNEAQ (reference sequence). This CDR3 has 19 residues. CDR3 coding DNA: TGTGCCAGCAGCTTAGCGAGAAGGCGGCTGGGGGATAGGCACACTGAAGCTTTCTTT. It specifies CASSLARRRLGDRHTEAFF.

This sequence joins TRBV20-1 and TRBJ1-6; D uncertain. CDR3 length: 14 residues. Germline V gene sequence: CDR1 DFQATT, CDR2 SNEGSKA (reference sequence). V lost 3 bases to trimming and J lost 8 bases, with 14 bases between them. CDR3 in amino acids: CSARRQVLYSPLHF. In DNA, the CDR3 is TGCAGTGCTAGGAGGCAGGTTTTATATTCACCCCTCCACTTT.

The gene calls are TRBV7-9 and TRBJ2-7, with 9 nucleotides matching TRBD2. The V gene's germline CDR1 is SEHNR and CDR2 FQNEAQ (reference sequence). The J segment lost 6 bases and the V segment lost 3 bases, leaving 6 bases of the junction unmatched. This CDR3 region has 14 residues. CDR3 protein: CASSFIAGEFEQYF. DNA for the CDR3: TGTGCCAGCAGCTTTATAGCGGGAGAGTTCGAGCAGTACTTC.

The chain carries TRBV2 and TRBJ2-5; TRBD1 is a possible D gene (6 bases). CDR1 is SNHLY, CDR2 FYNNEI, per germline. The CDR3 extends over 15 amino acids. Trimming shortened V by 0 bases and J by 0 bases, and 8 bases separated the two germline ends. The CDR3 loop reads CASSEAGTNQETQYF. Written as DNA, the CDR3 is TGTGCCAGCAGTGAAGCCGGGACAAACCAAGAGACCCAGTACTTC.

The CDR3 spells CASTLGDAMGYGYTF. CDR3 coding DNA: TGTGCCAGTACCCTTGGGGACGCAATGGGGTATGGCTACACCTTC. The chain couples TRBV19 to TRBJ1-2; the D gene is possibly TRBD1 (5 bases). This CDR3 is built from 15 residues. The germline V gene has CDR1 LNHDA and CDR2 SQIVND (reference sequence). The V end lost 7 bases, the J end lost 5 bases, and 20 bases lay between the germline ends. The whole variable domain, filled in from reference TRBV19 and TRBJ1-2, reads DGGITQSPKYLFRKEGQNVTLSCEQNLNHDAMYWYRQDPGQGLRLIYYSQIVNDFQKGDIAEGYSVSREKKESFPLTVTSAQKNPTAFYLCASTLGDAMGYGYTFGSGTRLTVV.

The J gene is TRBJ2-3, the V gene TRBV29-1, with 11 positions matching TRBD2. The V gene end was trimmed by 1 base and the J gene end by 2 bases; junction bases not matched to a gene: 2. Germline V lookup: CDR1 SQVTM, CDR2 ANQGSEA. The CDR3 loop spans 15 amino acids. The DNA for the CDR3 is TGCAGCGTTGAAGGGACTAGCGGGTTCACAGATACGCAGTATTTT. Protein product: CSVEGTSGFTDTQYF.

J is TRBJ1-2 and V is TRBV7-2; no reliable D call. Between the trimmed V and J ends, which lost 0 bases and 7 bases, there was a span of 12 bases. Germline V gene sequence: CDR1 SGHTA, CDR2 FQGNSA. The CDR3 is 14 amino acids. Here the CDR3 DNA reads TGTGCCAGCAGCTTAGCTCTTGAGGGTAGTGGCTACACCTTC. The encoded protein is CASSLALEGSGYTF.

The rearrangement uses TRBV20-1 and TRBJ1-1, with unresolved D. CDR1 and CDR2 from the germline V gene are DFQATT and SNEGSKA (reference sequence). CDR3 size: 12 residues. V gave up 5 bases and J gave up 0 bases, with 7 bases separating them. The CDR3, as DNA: TGCAGTGCTCAGGAATTGAACACTGAAGCTTTCTTT. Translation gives CSAQELNTEAFF.

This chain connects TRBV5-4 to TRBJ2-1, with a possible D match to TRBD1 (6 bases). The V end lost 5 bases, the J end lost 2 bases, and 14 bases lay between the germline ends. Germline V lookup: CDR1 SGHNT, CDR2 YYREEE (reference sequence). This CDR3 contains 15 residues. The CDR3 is CASSPVGAPYNEQFF. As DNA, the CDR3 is TGTGCCAGCAGTCCCGTGGGGGCGCCCTACAATGAGCAGTTCTTC.

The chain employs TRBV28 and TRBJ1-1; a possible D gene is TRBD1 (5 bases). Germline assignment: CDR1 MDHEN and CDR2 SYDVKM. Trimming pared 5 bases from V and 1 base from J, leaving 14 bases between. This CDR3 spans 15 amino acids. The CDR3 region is CASSPPRGGNTEAFF. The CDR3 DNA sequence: TGTGCCAGCAGTCCGCCTCGTGGGGGGAACACTGAAGCTTTCTTT.

CDR3 residues: CASSQIAGSTDTQYF. The CDR3 DNA sequence: TGTGCCAGCAGCCAGATTGCGGGTAGCACAGATACGCAGTATTTT. This rearrangement joins TRBV11-3 to TRBJ2-3; weak D call: TRBD2 (5 bases). CDR1 and CDR2 from the germline V gene are SGHNT and YENEEA. The ends were cut back, 5 bases at V and 0 bases at J, with 12 bases in the middle. The CDR3 extends over 15 amino acids.

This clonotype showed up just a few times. CDR3 DNA: TGTGCCAGCAGCTTAGCCGGGGAGTCGAATCAGCCCCAGCATTTT. Its protein is CASSLAGESNQPQHF. V is TRBV7-7 and J is TRBJ1-5; unclear D gene. Germline CDR1 SSHAT, CDR2 FNYEAQ (reference sequence). The CDR3 is 15 amino acids. The V end lost 0 bases, the J end lost 4 bases, and 10 bases lay between the germline ends.

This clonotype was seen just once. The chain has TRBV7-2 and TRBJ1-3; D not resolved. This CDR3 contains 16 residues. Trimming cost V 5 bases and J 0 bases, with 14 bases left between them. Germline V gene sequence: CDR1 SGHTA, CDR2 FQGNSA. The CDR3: CASSPRGGNSGNTIYF. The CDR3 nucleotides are TGTGCCAGCAGCCCTCGGGGAGGAAACTCTGGAAACACCATATATTTT.